These 28 T cell receptor beta chains came from one sample sequenced in a study of radiotherapy plus CTLA-4 blockade in lung cancer. Generated by immunoSEQ multiplex PCR, the TCRdb table keeps only in-frame clones and is missing some. The profile shows about 38,000 clones, about 73% of them singletons. Sequencing used peripheral blood, obtained from a patient treated with radiotherapy plus ipilimumab. The receptors derive from a human donor with non-small cell lung cancer who had stable disease on radiotherapy plus ipilimumab.

This chain links TRBV5-1 with TRBJ2-4, with D perhaps assigned TRBD1 or TRBD2 (6 bases each). From germline, CDR1 is SGHRS and CDR2 YFSETQ. The V and J ends lost 6 bases and 8 bases respectively, with 18 bases between them. The CDR3 is made up of 14 amino acids. Here the CDR3 reads CASNPGGQADIQYF. Written as DNA, the CDR3 is TGCGCCAGCAACCCCGGGGGCCAAGCTGACATTCAGTACTTC.

This clone was found once. The chain joins TRBV7-3 to TRBJ2-6; D not resolved. This CDR3 has 17 residues. From germline, CDR1 is SGHTA and CDR2 FQGTGA. Trimming removed 0 bases at V and 5 bases at J, with 14 bases between. The CDR3 DNA sequence: TGTGCCAGCAGCTTAACGTTTCGGTCCCCTAGGGCCAACGTCCTGACTTTC. As protein: CASSLTFRSPRANVLTF.

V usage is TRBV5-1 and J usage is TRBJ1-1; D is unclear. V lost 0 bases to trimming and J lost 7 bases, with 13 bases between them. The CDR3 is 14 amino acids. Germline CDR1 is SGHRS and CDR2 is YFSETQ. The CDR3 nucleotides are TGCGCCAGCAGCTTGGTAGAGTCCCGTTATGAAGCTTTCTTT. Amino acids: CASSLVESRYEAFF.

This clone was picked up a small number of times. The V gene is TRBV2, the J gene TRBJ1-6; D is possibly TRBD1 (5 bases). V lost 8 bases to trimming and J lost 9 bases, with 14 bases between them. Germline values: CDR1 SNHLY, CDR2 FYNNEI. CDR3 length equals 13 residues. The chain's CDR3 is CASSDVGGSPLHF. The CDR3 DNA follows: TGTGCCAGCTCGGACGTGGGGGGTTCACCCCTCCACTTT.

This chain connects TRBV5-6 to TRBJ1-4; 9 bases fit TRBD1. V lost 6 bases, J lost 1 base, and 13 bases stayed unmatched. The CDR3 consists of 18 residues. Germline V gene data show CDR1 as SGHDT and CDR2 as YYEEEE. The chain's CDR3 is CASTRYLDRGETNEKLFF. The CDR3 region has the DNA TGTGCCAGCACCCGGTACCTCGACAGGGGGGAAACTAATGAAAAACTGTTTTTT.

V usage is TRBV9 and J usage is TRBJ1-4; 10 bases fit TRBD1. CDR1 is SGDLS, CDR2 YYNGEE, per germline. The CDR3 has 15 residues. V lost 0 bases to trimming and J lost 10 bases; unmatched junction nucleotides: 6. The CDR3 DNA is TGTGCCAGCAGCGTAGCTGGGACAGGGGACGGAAAACTGTTTTTT. It encodes CASSVAGTGDGKLFF.

The chain has TRBV5-1 and TRBJ2-7, with D possibly being TRBD1 or TRBD2 (5 bases each). The CDR3 extends over 13 amino acids. The germline V gene has CDR1 SGHRS and CDR2 YFSETQ. The ends were cut back, 0 bases at V and 9 bases at J, with 13 bases in the middle. The CDR3: CASSLAPGSVQYV. For the CDR3, the DNA is TGCGCCAGCAGCTTGGCCCCAGGGAGCGTGCAGTACGTC.

The rearrangement links TRBV5-6 to TRBJ1-1; D ambiguous. V was clipped by 6 bases and J by 1 base, with 10 bases between them. Germline CDR1 reads SGHDT; CDR2 reads YYEEEE. The CDR3 extends over 13 amino acids. This CDR3 is CASMLWGNTEAFF. CDR3 bases: TGTGCCAGCATGCTGTGGGGGAACACTGAAGCTTTCTTT.

This clone has only one observation. The chain combines TRBV30 with TRBJ1-6, with TRBD1 matching over 7 bases. Per the germline V gene, CDR1 is GTSNPN and CDR2 is SVGIG (reference sequence). Unmatched junction bases numbered 5, after V lost 5 bases and J lost 4 bases. The CDR3 runs 14 residues. The CDR3 loop is CAWLEGQYNSPLHF. The DNA of the CDR3 is TGTGCCTGGTTAGAGGGACAGTATAATTCACCCCTCCACTTT.

This chain links TRBV7-6 with TRBJ2-2; 14 bases align to TRBD2. CDR1 is SGHVS, CDR2 FNYEAQ, per germline. With V trimmed by 5 bases and J by 7 bases, 9 bases remained unmatched. This CDR3 has 17 amino acids. In DNA, the CDR3 is TGTGCCAGCAGCGGATGGACTAGCGGGGGGTTGAGCGGGGAGCTGTTTTTT. Protein sequence: CASSGWTSGGLSGELFF. Combining the CDR3 with reference TRBV7-6 and TRBJ2-2 gives the whole variable domain GAGVSQSPRYKVTKRGQDVALRCDPISGHVSLYWYRQALGQGPEFLTYFNYEAQQDKSGLPNDRFSAERPEGSISTLTIQRTEQRDSAMYRCASSGWTSGGLSGELFFGEGSRLTVL.

The chain recombines TRBV5-1 with TRBJ1-4, with TRBD1 matching over 7 bases. The germline V gene has CDR1 SGHRS and CDR2 YFSETQ. This CDR3 region has 14 residues. Trimming removed 4 bases from V and 5 bases from J; junction bases left unmatched: 5. DNA of the CDR3: TGCGCCAGCAGCCCCTCGGACAGGAATGAAAAACTGTTTTTT. Translated: CASSPSDRNEKLFF.

For this clone: This CDR3 is also generated by other DNA sequences in the sample. The chain carries TRBV18 and TRBJ1-1; the match to TRBD1 covers 7 bases. This CDR3 region has 15 residues. The V gene end was trimmed by 4 bases and the J gene end by 3 bases; junction bases not matched to a gene: 8. From germline, CDR1 is KGHSH and CDR2 LQKENI. The DNA for the CDR3 is TGTGCCAGCTCACGACAGGGTAGTAAGGACACTGAAGCTTTCTTT. Its protein product is CASSRQGSKDTEAFF. The whole variable domain, remainder taken from reference TRBV18 and TRBJ1-1, is NAGVMQNPRHLVRRRGQEARLRCSPMKGHSHVYWYRQLPEEGLKFMVYLQKENIIDESGMPKERFSAEFPKEGPSILRIQQVVRGDSAAYFCASSRQGSKDTEAFFGQGTRLTVV.

The gene calls are TRBV30 and TRBJ2-7; D is unresolved. This CDR3 has 12 residues. Germline V gene lookup returns CDR1 GTSNPN and CDR2 SVGIG (reference sequence). V was shortened by 3 bases and J by 2 bases, with 8 bases between the two germline ends. The CDR3 DNA is TGTGCCTGGAGGGCGGTTGCCTACGAGCAGTACTTC. Translated, it gives CAWRAVAYEQYF.

This clone was seen only a few times. J is TRBJ1-1 and V is TRBV10-2, with a weak D call TRBD1 (5 bases). The CDR3 is made up of 14 amino acids. The ends were cut back, 2 bases at V and 6 bases at J, with 13 bases in the middle. Germline CDR1 and CDR2: WSHSY and SAAADI. CDR3 DNA: TGCGCCAGCAGTGAGACCCCCGGACATTCTGAAGCTTTCTTT. It is translated as CASSETPGHSEAFF.

V and J are TRBV10-2 and TRBJ1-5; D gene unclear. There are 12 residues in the CDR3. Germline-derived CDR1 and CDR2 are WSHSY and SAAADI. V dropped 6 bases and J dropped 10 bases, with 13 bases sitting between them. The DNA of the CDR3 is TGCGCCAGCAGGCCGGGCTTGGGCCCCCAGCATTTT. Its translation: CASRPGLGPQHF.

CDR3 region: CASSPGGAVNIQYF. The CDR3 DNA reads as TGTGCCAGCAGCCCAGGGGGCGCGGTAAACATTCAGTACTTC. The genes are TRBV28 and TRBJ2-4; 8 nucleotides agree with TRBD1. The V gene's germline CDR1 is MDHEN and CDR2 SYDVKM. CDR3 length: 14 residues. The V segment lost 6 bases and the J segment 6 bases; nucleotides outside the gene matches: 7.

The V call is TRBV28, the J call TRBJ1-2; D might be TRBD1 (6 bases). Trimming pared 7 bases from V and 5 bases from J, leaving 14 bases between. The CDR3 is 13 amino acids. Germline V gives CDR1 MDHEN, CDR2 SYDVKM. The CDR3 bases are TGTGCCAGCACCTTAGGGGGGGCATATGGCTACACCTTC. It codes for CASTLGGAYGYTF.

The chain carries TRBV7-9 and TRBJ1-2, with a weak D call TRBD1 (5 bases). The CDR3 loop spans 14 amino acids. In germline, CDR1 is SEHNR, CDR2 FQNEAQ (reference sequence). Trimming took off 0 bases at V and 8 bases at J, with 13 bases between the two ends. This CDR3 is CASSLAPGQQGYTF. The CDR3 DNA reads as TGTGCCAGCAGCTTAGCACCGGGGCAACAGGGCTACACCTTC. Variable domain in full (rest from reference TRBV7-9 and TRBJ1-2): DTGVSQNPRHKITKRGQNVTFRCDPISEHNRLYWYRQTLGQGPEFLTYFQNEAQLEKSRLLSDRFSAERPKGSFSTLEIQRTEQGDSAMYLCASSLAPGQQGYTFGSGTRLTVV.

The chain joins TRBV4-1 to TRBJ2-2; D may be TRBD2 (6 bases). The CDR3 runs to 17 residues. Germline CDR1 is MGHRA and CDR2 is YSYEKL. V lost 8 bases to trimming and J lost 7 bases, with 26 bases between them. CDR3 coding DNA: TGCGCCAGCTCCCCGGGACTGCGGGCCAATGTGGACGGGGAGCTGTTTTTT. It yields the protein CASSPGLRANVDGELFF.

This chain links TRBV5-1 with TRBJ2-1; 9 bases are a match to TRBD1. Trimming at V came to 1 base and at J to 5 bases, leaving 4 bases not matched to a gene. The CDR3 consists of 15 residues. Per germline, CDR1 SGHRS and CDR2 YFSETQ. DNA of the CDR3: TGCGCCAGCAGCTTGTTGACAGGGGGTAACAATGAGCAGTTCTTC. This sequence encodes CASSLLTGGNNEQFF.

This chain connects TRBV14 to TRBJ1-1, with 7 bases lining up with TRBD1. The germline V gene encodes CDR1 SGHDN and CDR2 FVKESK. This CDR3 is built from 15 residues. The J segment lost 4 bases and the V segment lost 4 bases, leaving 9 bases of the junction unmatched. CDR3 sequence reads: CASSLRTGRSTEAFF. The CDR3 DNA reads as TGTGCCAGCAGCCTAAGGACAGGTCGAAGCACTGAAGCTTTCTTT.

This chain uses TRBV10-2 with TRBJ1-5; D gene uncertain. The germline CDR1 and CDR2 sequences are WSHSY and SAAADI. V lost 6 bases and J 2 bases, leaving 8 bases between the germline ends. The CDR3 length is 13 residues. The CDR3: CASSLTGNQPQHF. In DNA form, the CDR3 reads TGCGCCAGCAGCCTAACGGGCAATCAGCCCCAGCATTTT.

The J gene is TRBJ2-5, the V gene TRBV11-2; perhaps TRBD1 as D (8 bases). V was pared by 3 bases and J by 2 bases, with 19 bases between. This CDR3 is built from 17 residues. The germline V gene encodes CDR1 SGHAT and CDR2 FQNNGV. Here the CDR3 DNA reads TGTGCCAGCAGCTTTCGGGGGGTGGACAGGGCACAAGAGACCCAGTACTTC. Encoded protein: CASSFRGVDRAQETQYF. Complete variable domain (other parts from reference TRBV11-2 and TRBJ2-5): EAGVAQSPRYKIIEKRQSVAFWCNPISGHATLYWYQQILGQGPKLLIQFQNNGVVDDSQLPKDRFSAERLKGVDSTLKIQPAKLEDSAVYLCASSFRGVDRAQETQYFGPGTRLLVL.

This clone was detected once. This chain links TRBV2 with TRBJ1-1, with D hard to call. The CDR3 is 14 amino acids. Germline CDR1 is SNHLY and CDR2 is FYNNEI. The V end was cut by 3 bases, the J end by 0 bases, with 8 bases between. CDR3 DNA sequence: TGTGCCAGCAGTGAGCAGGTCATGAACACTGAAGCTTTCTTT. Its protein is CASSEQVMNTEAFF.

The V gene is TRBV14, the J gene TRBJ1-4; weak D call: TRBD1 (6 bases). This CDR3 comprises 17 residues. The germline V and J ends were trimmed by 0 bases and 10 bases, with 21 bases remaining between them. From germline, CDR1 is SGHDN and CDR2 FVKESK. CDR3 region: CASSQDSLGGTRRKLFF. CDR3 in DNA: TGTGCCAGCAGCCAAGATAGTTTGGGGGGCACCCGCAGAAAACTGTTTTTT.

The chain is built from TRBV6-5 and TRBJ1-5; no clear D. The ends were cut back, 0 bases at V and 0 bases at J, with 3 bases in the middle. This CDR3 has 14 residues. CDR1 and CDR2 from the germline V gene are MNHEY and SVGAGI. CDR3 sequence: CASSYSGSNQPQHF. Written as DNA, the CDR3 is TGTGCCAGCAGTTACTCGGGTAGCAATCAGCCCCAGCATTTT.

This clone was recorded once. This chain links TRBV9 with TRBJ2-3; no definite D call. The CDR3 covers 15 residues. Germline CDR1 and CDR2: SGDLS and YYNGEE. The V end was cut by 4 bases, the J end by 0 bases, with 12 bases between. Here the CDR3 reads CASSPPVPSTDTQYF. DNA for the CDR3: TGTGCCAGCAGCCCTCCCGTCCCTAGCACAGATACGCAGTATTTT.

Only one count was recorded for this clone. The chain combines TRBV28 with TRBJ2-3, with 13 bases aligning to TRBD2. Looked up from germline, CDR1 is MDHEN and CDR2 is SYDVKM. V dropped 7 bases and J dropped 2; count of bases not matched to a gene: 3. There are 15 residues in the CDR3. The CDR3: CASKLAGGITDTQYF. The CDR3 coding sequence is TGTGCCAGCAAACTAGCGGGGGGGATCACAGATACGCAGTATTTT. Full variable domain (outside the CDR3, taken from reference TRBV28 and TRBJ2-3): DVKVTQSSRYLVKRTGEKVFLECVQDMDHENMFWYRQDPGLGLRLIYFSYDVKMKEKGDIPEGYSVSREKKERFSLILESASTNQTSMYLCASKLAGGITDTQYFGPGTRLTVL.